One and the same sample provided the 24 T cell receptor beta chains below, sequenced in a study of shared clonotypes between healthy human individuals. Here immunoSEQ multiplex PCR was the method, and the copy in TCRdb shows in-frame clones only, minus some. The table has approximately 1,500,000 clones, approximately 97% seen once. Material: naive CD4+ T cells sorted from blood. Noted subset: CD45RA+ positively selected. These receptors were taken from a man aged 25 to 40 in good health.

CDR3 sequence: CASSFMGSSGNTIYF. The CDR3 DNA reads as TGTGCCAGCAGCTTTATGGGGAGCTCTGGAAACACCATATATTTT. J is TRBJ1-3 and V is TRBV5-4; no reliable D call. The germline V gene has CDR1 SGHNT and CDR2 YYREEE (reference sequence). The CDR3 runs 15 residues. V lost 2 bases to trimming and J lost 0 bases, with 9 bases between them.

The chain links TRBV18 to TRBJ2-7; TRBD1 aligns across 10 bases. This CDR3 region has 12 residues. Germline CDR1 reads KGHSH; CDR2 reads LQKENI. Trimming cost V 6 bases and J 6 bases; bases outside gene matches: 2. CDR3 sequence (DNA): TGTGCCAGCTCCCGGGACAGGGGCGAGCAGTACTTC. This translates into CASSRDRGEQYF.

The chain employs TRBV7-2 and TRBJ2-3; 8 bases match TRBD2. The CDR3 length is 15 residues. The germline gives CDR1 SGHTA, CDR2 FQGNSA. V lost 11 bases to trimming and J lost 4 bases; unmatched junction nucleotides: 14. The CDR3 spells CASSRGSGKADTQYF. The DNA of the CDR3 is TGTGCCTCCTCGCGGGGTAGCGGGAAAGCAGATACGCAGTATTTT. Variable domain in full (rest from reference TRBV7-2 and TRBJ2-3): GAGVSQSPSNKVTEKGKDVELRCDPISGHTALYWYRQSLGQGLEFLIYFQGNSAPDKSGLPSDRFSAERTGGSVSTLTIQRTQQEDSAVYLCASSRGSGKADTQYFGPGTRLTVL.

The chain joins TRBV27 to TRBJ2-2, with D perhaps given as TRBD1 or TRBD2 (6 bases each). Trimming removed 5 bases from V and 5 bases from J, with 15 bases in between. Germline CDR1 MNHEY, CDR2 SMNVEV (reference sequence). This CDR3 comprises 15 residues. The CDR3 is CASSPRRGFTGELFF. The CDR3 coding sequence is TGTGCCAGCAGTCCCAGGAGGGGGTTTACCGGGGAGCTGTTTTTT.

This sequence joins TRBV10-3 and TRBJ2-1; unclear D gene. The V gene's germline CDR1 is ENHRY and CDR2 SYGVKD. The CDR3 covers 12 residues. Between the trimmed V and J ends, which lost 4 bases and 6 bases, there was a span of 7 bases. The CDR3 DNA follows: TGTGCCATCAGTGTCTACGGCAATGAGCAGTTCTTC. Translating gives CAISVYGNEQFF.

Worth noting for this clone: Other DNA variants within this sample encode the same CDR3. In DNA form, the CDR3 reads TGCGCCAGCAGCTTCGGCGCCTACGAGCAGTACTTC. It specifies CASSFGAYEQYF. The J gene is TRBJ2-7, the V gene TRBV5-1; D is uncertain. Trimming left V 2 bases short and J 2 bases short, with 5 bases between. This CDR3 is built from 12 residues. CDR1 is SGHRS, CDR2 YFSETQ, per germline.

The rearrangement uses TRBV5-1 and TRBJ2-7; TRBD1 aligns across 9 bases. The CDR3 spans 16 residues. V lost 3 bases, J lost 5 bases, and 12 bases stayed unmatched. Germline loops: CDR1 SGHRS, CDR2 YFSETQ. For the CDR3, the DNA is TGCGCCAGCAGCTCACTACCCGCCGGGACAGGGAACGAGCAGTACTTC. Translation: CASSSLPAGTGNEQYF.

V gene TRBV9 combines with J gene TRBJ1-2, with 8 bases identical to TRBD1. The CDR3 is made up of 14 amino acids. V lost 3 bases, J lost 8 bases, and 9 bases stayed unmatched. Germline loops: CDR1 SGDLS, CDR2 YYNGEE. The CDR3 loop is CASSDGTGDRGYTF. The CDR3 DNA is TGTGCCAGCAGCGACGGGACAGGAGATCGGGGCTACACCTTC. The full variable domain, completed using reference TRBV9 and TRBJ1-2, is DSGVTQTPKHLITATGQRVTLRCSPRSGDLSVYWYQQSLDQGLQFLIQYYNGEERAKGNILERFSAQQFPDLHSELNLSSLELGDSALYFCASSDGTGDRGYTFGSGTRLTVV.

This CDR3 is CAISESRGTGNYEQYF. The CDR3 DNA is TGTGCCATCAGTGAGTCGAGGGGGACAGGGAACTACGAGCAGTACTTC. The chain employs TRBV10-3 and TRBJ2-7; 9 bases line up with TRBD1. Trimming at V came to 0 bases and at J to 3 bases, leaving 6 bases not matched to a gene. This CDR3 has 16 amino acids. Germline V gene lookup returns CDR1 ENHRY and CDR2 SYGVKD.

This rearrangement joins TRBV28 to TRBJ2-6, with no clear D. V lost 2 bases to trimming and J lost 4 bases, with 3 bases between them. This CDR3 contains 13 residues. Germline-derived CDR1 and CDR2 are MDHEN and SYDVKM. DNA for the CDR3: TGTGCCAGCAGTTTAAACGGGGCCAACGTCCTGACTTTC. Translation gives CASSLNGANVLTF.

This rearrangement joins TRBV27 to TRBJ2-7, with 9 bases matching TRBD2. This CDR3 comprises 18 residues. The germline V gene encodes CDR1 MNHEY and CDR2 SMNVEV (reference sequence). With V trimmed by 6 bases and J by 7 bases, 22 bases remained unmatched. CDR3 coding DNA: TGTGCCAGCAGCCCAGTTGGTAGAGCGGGAGGTCCCCTGGGGGAGCAGTACTTC. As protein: CASSPVGRAGGPLGEQYF.

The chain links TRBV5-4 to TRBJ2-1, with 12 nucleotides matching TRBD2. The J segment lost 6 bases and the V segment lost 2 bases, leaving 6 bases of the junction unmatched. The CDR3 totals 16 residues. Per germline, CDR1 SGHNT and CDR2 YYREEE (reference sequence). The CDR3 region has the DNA TGTGCCAGCAGCTTCCCCGGACTAGCGGGGATCAATGAGCAGTTCTTC. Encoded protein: CASSFPGLAGINEQFF.

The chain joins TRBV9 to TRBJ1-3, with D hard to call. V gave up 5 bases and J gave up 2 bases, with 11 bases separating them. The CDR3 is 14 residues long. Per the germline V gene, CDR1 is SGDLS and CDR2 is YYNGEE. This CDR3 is CASRPPGTGNTIYF. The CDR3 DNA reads TGTGCCAGCAGGCCCCCGGGCACTGGAAACACCATATATTTT.

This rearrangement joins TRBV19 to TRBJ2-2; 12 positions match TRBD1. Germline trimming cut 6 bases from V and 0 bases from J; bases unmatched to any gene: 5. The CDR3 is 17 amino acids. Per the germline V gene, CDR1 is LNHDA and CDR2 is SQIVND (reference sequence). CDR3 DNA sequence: TGTGCCAGTAGCGGGACAGGGGGCATTTCGAACACCGGGGAGCTGTTTTTT. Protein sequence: CASSGTGGISNTGELFF.

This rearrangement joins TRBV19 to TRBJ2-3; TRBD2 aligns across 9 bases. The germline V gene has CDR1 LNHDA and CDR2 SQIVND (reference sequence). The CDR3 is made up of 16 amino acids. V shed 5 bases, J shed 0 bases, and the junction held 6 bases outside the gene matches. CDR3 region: CASSVLAGLSTDTQYF. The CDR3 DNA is TGTGCCAGTAGTGTTCTAGCGGGGCTTAGCACAGATACGCAGTATTTT.

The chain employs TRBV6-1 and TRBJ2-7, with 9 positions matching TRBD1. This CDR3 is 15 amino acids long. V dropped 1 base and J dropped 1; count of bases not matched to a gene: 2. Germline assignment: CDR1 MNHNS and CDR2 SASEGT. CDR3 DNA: TGTGCCAGCAGTGAAGGCGGGACAGGGTCCTACGAGCAGTACTTC. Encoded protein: CASSEGGTGSYEQYF.

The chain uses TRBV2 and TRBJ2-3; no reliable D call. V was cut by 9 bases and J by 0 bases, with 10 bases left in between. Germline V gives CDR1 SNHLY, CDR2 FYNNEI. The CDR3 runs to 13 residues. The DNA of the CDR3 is TGTGCCAGAAATCCCCAAAGCACAGATACGCAGTATTTT. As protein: CARNPQSTDTQYF. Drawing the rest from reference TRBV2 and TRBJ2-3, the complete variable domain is EPEVTQTPSHQVTQMGQEVILRCVPISNHLYFYWYRQILGQKVEFLVSFYNNEISEKSEIFDDQFSVERPDGSNFTLKIRSTKLEDSAMYFCARNPQSTDTQYFGPGTRLTVL.

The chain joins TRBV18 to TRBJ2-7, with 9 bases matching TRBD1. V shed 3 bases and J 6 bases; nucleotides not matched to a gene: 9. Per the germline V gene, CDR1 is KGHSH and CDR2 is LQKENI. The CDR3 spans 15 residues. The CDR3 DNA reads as TGTGCCAGCTCACCGTTATCGGGACAGGGCGCCGAGCAGTACTTC. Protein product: CASSPLSGQGAEQYF.

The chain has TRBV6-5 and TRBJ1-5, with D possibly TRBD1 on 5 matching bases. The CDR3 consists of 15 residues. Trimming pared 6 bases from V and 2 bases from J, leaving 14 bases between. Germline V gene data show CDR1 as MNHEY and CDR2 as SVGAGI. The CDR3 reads CASRPRGGGNQPQHF. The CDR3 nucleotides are TGTGCCAGCAGACCCCGCGGGGGAGGCAATCAGCCCCAGCATTTT.

CDR3 in DNA: TGTGCCAGCAGTGAGTCTAGCTCCTACAATGAGCAGTTCTTC. It codes for CASSESSSYNEQFF. The genes are TRBV2 and TRBJ2-1; D not resolved. The length of the CDR3 is 14 residues. Germline loops: CDR1 SNHLY, CDR2 FYNNEI. Trimming pared 3 bases from V and 0 bases from J, leaving 6 bases between.

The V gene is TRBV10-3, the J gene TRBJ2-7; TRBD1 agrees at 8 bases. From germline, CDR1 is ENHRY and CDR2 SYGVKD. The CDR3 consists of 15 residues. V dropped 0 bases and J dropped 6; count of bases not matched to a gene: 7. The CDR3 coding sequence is TGTGCCATCAGTGAGTCGAGCAGGGGGCTTAGCGAGCAGTACTTC. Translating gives CAISESSRGLSEQYF.

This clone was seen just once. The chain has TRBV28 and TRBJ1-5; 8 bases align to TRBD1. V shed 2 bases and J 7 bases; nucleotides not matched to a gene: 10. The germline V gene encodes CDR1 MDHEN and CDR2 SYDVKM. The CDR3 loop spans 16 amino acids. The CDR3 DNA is TGTGCCAGCAGTTTACAACAGGGGGGTCTAGGACAGCCCCAGCATTTT. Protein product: CASSLQQGGLGQPQHF.

The CDR3 loop is CASSLRTGSSYNEQFF. The CDR3 DNA reads TGCGCCAGCAGCTTACGGACAGGGAGCTCCTACAATGAGCAGTTCTTC. The chain joins TRBV5-1 to TRBJ2-1, with 8 bases lining up with TRBD1. V lost 2 bases to trimming and J lost 0 bases; unmatched junction nucleotides: 4. This CDR3 contains 16 residues. Per the germline V gene, CDR1 is SGHRS and CDR2 is YFSETQ.

CDR3 sequence (DNA): TGTGCCAGCAGCGCGGGGCTAGCGGGAATCACAGATACGCAGTATTTT. This sequence encodes CASSAGLAGITDTQYF. The V and J genes are TRBV5-8 and TRBJ2-3; 9 bases match TRBD2. Germline lookup yields CDR1 SGHTS and CDR2 YDEGEE. CDR3 size: 16 residues. The trim removed 4 bases at V and 2 bases at J, leaving 8 bases unmatched.